This T cell receptor beta chain derives from a study of cytomegalovirus exposure and HLA in healthy donors. Study results and caveats: The study labeled 170 or so TCR beta chains cytomegalovirus-associated.

Vbeta (60) and Jbeta (13) primers were used in the PCR. Generated by immunoSEQ multiplex PCR, the TCRdb table keeps only in-frame clones and is missing some. Of 180,000 or so clones in the sample, about 79% were seen once. V lost 5 bases, J lost 5 bases, and 18 bases lay in between. Germline V CDR1 and CDR2: SNHLY, FYNNEI. This CDR3 is 15 amino acids long. Turning to this clone: Its antigen is unidentified.

Sample: PBMCs. The TCR originated in a man in his fifties in good health and CMV-seropositive. The gene calls are TRBV2 and TRBJ2-5; D not certain. DNA of the CDR3: TGTGCCAGCAGTTCATCTATAGCCTCAAGGGAGACCCAGTACTTC. Residues: CASSSSIASRETQYF. Supplemented by reference TRBV2 and TRBJ2-5, the full variable domain reads EPEVTQTPSHQVTQMGQEVILRCVPISNHLYFYWYRQILGQKVEFLVSFYNNEISEKSEIFDDQFSVERPDGSNFTLKIRSTKLEDSAMYFCASSSSIASRETQYFGPGTRLLVL.